This TCR beta chain is drawn from a study of regulatory T cells in long-lasting Graves disease. The study, taken as a whole, reports: Comparison showed that persistent patients shared more public clonotypes (around 3,000) than new patients (966).

This clonotype was counted once. Its antigen is unknown. As to time point: persistent/refractory GD, antithyroid drugs over 5 years with positive TRAb. The authors made the TCR library using RNA they extracted from PBMCs. Enrollment of patients was through an endocrinology department in Xi'an, China. Trimming cost V 3 bases and J 5 bases; bases outside gene matches: 19. CDR1 is SGHRS, CDR2 YFSETQ, per germline. The CDR3 consists of 19 residues. Both iRepertoire HTBI primers and Arm-PCR of CDR3 regions were used to build the TCR beta libraries. TCRdb fed the multiplex PCR reads into MiXCR, producing one record per CDR3 protein. In the table there are hundreds of thousands of distinct CDR3 sequences, 25% to 30% of which are singletons.

The clonotype comes from a female donor with Graves disease. The chain has TRBV5-1 and TRBJ2-7, with TRBD2 matching over 11 bases. Sequencing used peripheral blood mononuclear cells (PBMCs), obtained when the disease was refractory, from a patient treated with antithyroid drugs. CDR3 coding DNA: TGCGCCAGCAGCTCCCAGCCTTTAGCGGGAGGGCCTAGGCTCCACGAGCAGTACTTC. This sequence encodes CASSSQPLAGGPRLHEQYF.